The T cell receptor beta chain described here comes from a study of blood T cell repertoires in COVID-19. About the study: The United States, Italy and Spain were the sources of the acute and convalescent COVID-19 samples.

The CDR3 extends over 11 amino acids. Germline V lookup: CDR1 SGHTA, CDR2 FQGNSA. V lost 8 bases to trimming and J lost 4 bases, with 6 bases between them. Per the original methods: Amplifying reference gene primers gave estimates of nucleated cell counts. Method: immunoSEQ multiplex PCR; TCRdb's copy keeps in-frame clones and lacks some. V and J calls and clone size are those listed in that table; D and trimming were worked out from the DNA. In the table there are hundreds of thousands of clones, approximately 88% of which are singletons. The V gene is TRBV7-2, the J gene TRBJ1-3; D uncertain. The receptor was isolated from a woman aged 25 to 39 with COVID-19, enrolled during active disease. The sequenced material came from peripheral blood. The CDR3, as DNA: TGTGCCAGCGGCAGGGGAAACACCATATATTTT. Translated: CASGRGNTIYF.